A few counts support the clone carrying this TCR beta chain. This entry belongs to a study of T cells in Graves' hyperthyroidism and ophthalmopathy. Study summary: Peripheral blood sampling occurred at initial diagnosis, before any treatment.

RNA transcripts provided the source from which TCR beta CDR3 regions were amplified. With the HTBI primer set, the TCR CDR3 went through a first round of RT-PCR. TCRdb re-called the multiplex PCR reads with MiXCR, one entry per CDR3 protein. The sample consists of approximately 300,000 distinct CDR3 sequences, over 15% of them appearing once. The CDR3 contains 12 residues. CDR1 and CDR2 from the germline V gene are ENHRY and SYGVKD. With 9 bases clipped from V and 6 bases from J, the junction kept 4 bases outside the gene matches. Disease lasting under 3 months, a NOSPECS grade of at least 4, and a Clinical Activity Score of at least 3 were features of the ophthalmopathy patients. It was uncontrolled infection, other autoimmune disease, pregnancy or lactation that excluded patients.

The sequence was collected from a woman between 55 and 75 years old with Graves' ophthalmopathy. The V gene is TRBV10-3, the J gene TRBJ2-1, with 8 bases fitting TRBD2. Sequencing was done on a sample of blood. CDR3 nucleotide sequence: TGTGCCATACGGGGGGGCCCCAATGAGCAGTTCTTC. This sequence encodes CAIRGGPNEQFF.